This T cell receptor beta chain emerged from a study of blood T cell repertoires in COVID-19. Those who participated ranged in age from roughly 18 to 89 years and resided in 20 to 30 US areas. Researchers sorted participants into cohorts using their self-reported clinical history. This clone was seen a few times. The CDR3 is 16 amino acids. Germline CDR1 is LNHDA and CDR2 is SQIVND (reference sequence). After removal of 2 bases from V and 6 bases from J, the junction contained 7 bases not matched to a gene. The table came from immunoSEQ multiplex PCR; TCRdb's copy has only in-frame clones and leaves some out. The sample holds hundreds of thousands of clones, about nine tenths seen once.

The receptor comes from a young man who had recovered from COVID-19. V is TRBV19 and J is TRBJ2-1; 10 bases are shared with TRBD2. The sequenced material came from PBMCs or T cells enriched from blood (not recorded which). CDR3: CASSILSGLAANEQFF. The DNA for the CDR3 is TGTGCCAGTAGTATACTCTCCGGACTAGCGGCCAATGAGCAGTTCTTC.